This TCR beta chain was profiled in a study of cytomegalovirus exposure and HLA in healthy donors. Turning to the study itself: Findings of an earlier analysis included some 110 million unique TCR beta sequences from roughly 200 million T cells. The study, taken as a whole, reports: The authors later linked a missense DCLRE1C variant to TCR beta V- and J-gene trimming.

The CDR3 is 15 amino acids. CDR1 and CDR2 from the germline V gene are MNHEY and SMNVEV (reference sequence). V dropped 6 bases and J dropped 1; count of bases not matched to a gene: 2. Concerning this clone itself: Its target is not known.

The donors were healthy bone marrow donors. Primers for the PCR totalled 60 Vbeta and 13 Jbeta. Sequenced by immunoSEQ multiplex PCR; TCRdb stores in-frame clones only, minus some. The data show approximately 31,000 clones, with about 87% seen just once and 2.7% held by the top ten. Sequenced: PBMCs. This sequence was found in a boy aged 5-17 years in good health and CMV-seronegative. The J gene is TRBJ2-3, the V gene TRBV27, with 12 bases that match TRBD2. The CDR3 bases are TGTGCCAGCAGACCTAGCGGGGGGGGCACAGATACGCAGTATTTT. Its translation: CASRPSGGGTDTQYF.